This is a list of T cell receptor beta chains from one sample in a study of T cells after yellow fever vaccination. From the 5' RACE reads, TCRdb called clonotypes with MiXCR, one entry per CDR3 protein. The repertoire holds 95,000 to 150,000 distinct CDR3 sequences, 7.4% seen once, with just under 2.5% in the top ten. The sample consisted of CD4+ T cells sorted from PBMCs, taken roughly 10 days after the first yellow fever vaccination. The receptors were sampled from a man between 18 and 35 years old who received the YFV17D yellow fever vaccine. The CDR3 runs from the conserved cysteine through the conserved F or W. A D gene is named only where the DNA matches it firmly. Size values are once, few and many counts, or a class for expanded clones, and some rows have none.

v_gene	j_gene	abundance	d_gene	CDR3nt	CDR3aa
TRBV5-4	TRBJ1-1	many	.	TGTGCCAGCAGCCCTGGGGGGGCCGCGATGAACACTGAAGCTTTCTTT	CASSPGGAAMNTEAFF
TRBV11-3	TRBJ2-3	many	TRBD1	TGTGCCAGCAGCTTACGGCACCCGGGACAGGGGGCTGGGGCAGATACGCAGTATTTT	CASSLRHPGQGAGADTQYF
TRBV12-3/TRBV12-4	TRBJ2-6	many	TRBD1	TGTGCCAGCAGTTTCGGGACAGGGTTGTCTGGGGCCAACGTCCTGACTTTC	CASSFGTGLSGANVLTF
TRBV5-1	TRBJ2-1	many	.	TGCGCCAGCAGCTTGGCTGTTCAAAGGGATGAGCAGTTCTTC	CASSLAVQRDEQFF
TRBV20-1	TRBJ2-5	.	.	TGCAGTGCTAGACCTCCGGGACACCTCGGGGGGACCCAGTACTTC	CSARPPGHLGGTQYF
TRBV5-6	TRBJ2-3	many	.	TGTGCCAGCAGCTTGGGGGCAGGGGTGACCACAGATACGCAGTATTTT	CASSLGAGVTTDTQYF
TRBV20-1	TRBJ2-7	many	.	TGCAGTGCAACCACGGGGAGCTCCTACGAGCAGTACTTC	CSATTGSSYEQYF
TRBV6-1	TRBJ1-6	.	TRBD1	TGTGCCAGCAGGACAGGGGTGGGCTCCTATAATTCACCCCTCCACTTT	CASRTGVGSYNSPLHF
TRBV6-4	TRBJ2-2	many	.	TGTGCCAGCAGTCCGTACCGTAACGGGGAGCTGTTTTTT	CASSPYRNGELFF
TRBV9	TRBJ1-3	many	.	TGTGCCAGCAGCGTCGGTTCTGCATCTGGAAACACCATATATTTT	CASSVGSASGNTIYF
TRBV7-9	TRBJ2-6	many	.	TGTGCCAGCAGCTATCAGAGGGGCATCGGGGCCAACGTCCTGACTTTC	CASSYQRGIGANVLTF
TRBV24-1	TRBJ2-2	many	.	TGTGCCACCGGCTCGGCGGCCCTCGGGGCCGGGGAGCTGTTTTTT	CATGSAALGAGELFF
TRBV9	TRBJ1-1	.	.	TGTGCCAGCAGCGAACCGGGGCTTGAAGCTTTCTTT	CASSEPGLEAFF
TRBV7-2	TRBJ2-1	many	.	TGTGCCAGCAGGGGATACAATGAGCAGTTCTTC	CASRGYNEQFF
TRBV6-5	TRBJ2-1	many	.	TGTGCCAGCAGCTACGGGGGTACGGTGAATGAGCAGTTCTTC	CASSYGGTVNEQFF
TRBV18	TRBJ2-2	many	.	TGTGCCAGCTCACCACTATCTCGGACTAACACCGGGGAGCTGTTTTTT	CASSPLSRTNTGELFF
TRBV20-1	TRBJ1-6	many	TRBD1	TGCAGTGCTGGGGACAGCCAGAATTCACCCCTCCACTTT	CSAGDSQNSPLHF
TRBV18	TRBJ2-5	few	.	TGTGCCAGCTCACCGGGGACGGGCGGAGAGACCCAGTACTTC	CASSPGTGGETQYF
TRBV12-3/TRBV12-4	TRBJ1-5	many	TRBD1	TGTGCCAGCAGTTTACTTGGGACAGGGGGCAATCAGCCCCAGCATTTT	CASSLLGTGGNQPQHF
TRBV13	TRBJ2-5	.	TRBD2	TGTGCCAGCAGCTTACGCGGGGGGGCCGAGACCCAGTACTTC	CASSLRGGAETQYF
TRBV19	TRBJ1-5	few	.	TGTGCCAGTAGTACGCTCGGAGGCAGTCAGCCCCAGCATTTT	CASSTLGGSQPQHF
TRBV15	TRBJ1-1	many	.	TGTGCCACCAGCAGAGCCGGGGCTAACACTGAAGCTTTCTTT	CATSRAGANTEAFF
TRBV12-3/TRBV12-4	TRBJ2-1	many	TRBD2	TGTGCCAGCATCCTTAGCGGGGGGTACAACAATGAGCAGTTCTTC	CASILSGGYNNEQFF
TRBV28	TRBJ1-1	many	.	TGTGCCAGCACCTCCTGGGCTCTGAACACTGAAGCTTTCTTT	CASTSWALNTEAFF
TRBV25-1	TRBJ1-3	few	.	TGTGCGACCCGACCCGGCTCTGGAAACACCATATATTTT	CATRPGSGNTIYF
TRBV20-1	TRBJ1-5	many	.	TGCAGTGCCCTCGAGGTTTTAGACGGGACCCTGATGCCCCAGCATTTT	CSALEVLDGTLMPQHF
TRBV20-1	TRBJ1-3	many	.	TGCAGTGCTAGAGATGGGAGCTCTGGAAACACCATATATTTT	CSARDGSSGNTIYF
TRBV20-1	TRBJ1-4	many	.	TGCAGTGCTAGGGGTGAAGGAGGAGAAAAACTGTTTTTT	CSARGEGGEKLFF
TRBV2	TRBJ2-7	.	.	TGTGCCAGCAGGGTGGGGGGAGGCGAGCAGTACTTC	CASRVGGGEQYF
TRBV7-8	TRBJ1-1	many	TRBD1	TGTGCCAGCAGCCCCGACTCAGGACAGGGGACCCCTGAAGCTTTCTTT	CASSPDSGQGTPEAFF
TRBV12-3/TRBV12-4	TRBJ1-2	.	.	TGTGCCAGCACCCCGTGGGAAAGCGATGGCTACACCTTC	CASTPWESDGYTF
TRBV7-2	TRBJ2-5	many	.	TGTGCCAGCAGCAAAAGACGAGACCAAGAGACCCAGTACTTC	CASSKRRDQETQYF
TRBV5-6	TRBJ1-1	many	.	TGTGCCAGCTCCCCCGAATCGTACACTGAAGCTTTCTTT	CASSPESYTEAFF
TRBV5-1	TRBJ1-1	many	.	TGCGCCAGCAGCTATTTCGGGGAGGTGGGCACTGAAGCTTTCTTT	CASSYFGEVGTEAFF
TRBV7-7	TRBJ2-2	many	.	TGTGCTAGCAGCTTACGGATGGGGAACACCGGGGAGCTGTTTTTT	CASSLRMGNTGELFF
TRBV7-3	TRBJ2-3	few	TRBD2	TGTGCCAGCAGCTTGGGGGAGGGTACGCAGTATTTT	CASSLGEGTQYF
TRBV12-3/TRBV12-4	TRBJ2-5	many	.	TGTGCCAGCACAGGGGACCCCCCGGAGACCCAGTACTTC	CASTGDPPETQYF
TRBV11-2	TRBJ2-1	many	TRBD2	TGTGCCAGCAGCTACCCCCTACTAGCGGGGGGGCCCCCCGAGCAGTTCTTC	CASSYPLLAGGPPEQFF
TRBV6-5	TRBJ1-2	many	TRBD1	TGTGCCAGCACTACGACAGGGGACTATGGCTACACCTTC	CASTTTGDYGYTF
TRBV4-1	TRBJ2-3	many	TRBD2	TGCGCCAGCAGCCAAGTGCCTAGCGGGGGGTCATATACGCAGTATTTT	CASSQVPSGGSYTQYF
TRBV6-2/TRBV6-3	TRBJ1-4	many	TRBD1	TGTGCCAGCAGTTACTCGACGCCGGGACAGGGGCCGACTAATGAAAAACTGTTTTTT	CASSYSTPGQGPTNEKLFF
TRBV29-1	TRBJ1-6	.	TRBD1	TGCAGCCCCCTCAGCGGGACAGGGAGGATAGCACCCCTCCACTTT	CSPLSGTGRIAPLHF
TRBV6-5	TRBJ2-3	many	.	TGTGCCAGCAGTTACACGACTAGTCTCCCAGATACGCAGTATTTT	CASSYTTSLPDTQYF
TRBV2	TRBJ2-5	many	.	TGTGCCAGCAGAGACCGGAGTTTCGGGGAAGAGACCCAGTACTTC	CASRDRSFGEETQYF
TRBV7-2	TRBJ1-4	many	TRBD1	TGTGCCAGCAGCTTATTTGACAGGGGTGAAAAACTGTTTTTT	CASSLFDRGEKLFF
TRBV5-1	TRBJ1-4	medium-sized	.	TGCGCCAGCAGCTTGGGTCCGTCGGGAGATGGGGAAAAACTGTTTTTT	CASSLGPSGDGEKLFF
TRBV24-1	TRBJ2-1	many	.	TGTGCCACCAGTGATGGGAATGAGCAGTTCTTC	CATSDGNEQFF
TRBV6-1	TRBJ2-2	many	TRBD2	TGTGCCAGCAGAAGTAGCGGGACTAATTCCCCCGGGGAGCTGTTTTTT	CASRSSGTNSPGELFF
TRBV7-2	TRBJ2-5	many	.	TGTGCCAGCAGCCGCAACAGAGAAGAGACCCAGTACTTC	CASSRNREETQYF
TRBV4-2	TRBJ1-2	.	TRBD1	TGTGCCAGCAGCCCCGGGCGCCCGGGACAGGGGGCCTATGGCTACACCTTC	CASSPGRPGQGAYGYTF
TRBV28	TRBJ2-7	many	.	TGTGCCAGCAGTTTCGCCCTTGCGAGCGGCACCTACGAGCAGTACTTC	CASSFALASGTYEQYF
TRBV7-3	TRBJ2-3	many	.	TGTGCCAGCAGCTTAGAAAACGTGGATACGCAGTATTTT	CASSLENVDTQYF
TRBV24-1	TRBJ2-5	many	.	TGTGCCACCAGTTTACGGGGACTCGAAGAGACCCAGTACTTC	CATSLRGLEETQYF
TRBV9	TRBJ2-5	few	.	TGTGCCAGCAGCGTAGCTGCCGGGGCCTGGGGCGAGACCCAGTACTTC	CASSVAAGAWGETQYF